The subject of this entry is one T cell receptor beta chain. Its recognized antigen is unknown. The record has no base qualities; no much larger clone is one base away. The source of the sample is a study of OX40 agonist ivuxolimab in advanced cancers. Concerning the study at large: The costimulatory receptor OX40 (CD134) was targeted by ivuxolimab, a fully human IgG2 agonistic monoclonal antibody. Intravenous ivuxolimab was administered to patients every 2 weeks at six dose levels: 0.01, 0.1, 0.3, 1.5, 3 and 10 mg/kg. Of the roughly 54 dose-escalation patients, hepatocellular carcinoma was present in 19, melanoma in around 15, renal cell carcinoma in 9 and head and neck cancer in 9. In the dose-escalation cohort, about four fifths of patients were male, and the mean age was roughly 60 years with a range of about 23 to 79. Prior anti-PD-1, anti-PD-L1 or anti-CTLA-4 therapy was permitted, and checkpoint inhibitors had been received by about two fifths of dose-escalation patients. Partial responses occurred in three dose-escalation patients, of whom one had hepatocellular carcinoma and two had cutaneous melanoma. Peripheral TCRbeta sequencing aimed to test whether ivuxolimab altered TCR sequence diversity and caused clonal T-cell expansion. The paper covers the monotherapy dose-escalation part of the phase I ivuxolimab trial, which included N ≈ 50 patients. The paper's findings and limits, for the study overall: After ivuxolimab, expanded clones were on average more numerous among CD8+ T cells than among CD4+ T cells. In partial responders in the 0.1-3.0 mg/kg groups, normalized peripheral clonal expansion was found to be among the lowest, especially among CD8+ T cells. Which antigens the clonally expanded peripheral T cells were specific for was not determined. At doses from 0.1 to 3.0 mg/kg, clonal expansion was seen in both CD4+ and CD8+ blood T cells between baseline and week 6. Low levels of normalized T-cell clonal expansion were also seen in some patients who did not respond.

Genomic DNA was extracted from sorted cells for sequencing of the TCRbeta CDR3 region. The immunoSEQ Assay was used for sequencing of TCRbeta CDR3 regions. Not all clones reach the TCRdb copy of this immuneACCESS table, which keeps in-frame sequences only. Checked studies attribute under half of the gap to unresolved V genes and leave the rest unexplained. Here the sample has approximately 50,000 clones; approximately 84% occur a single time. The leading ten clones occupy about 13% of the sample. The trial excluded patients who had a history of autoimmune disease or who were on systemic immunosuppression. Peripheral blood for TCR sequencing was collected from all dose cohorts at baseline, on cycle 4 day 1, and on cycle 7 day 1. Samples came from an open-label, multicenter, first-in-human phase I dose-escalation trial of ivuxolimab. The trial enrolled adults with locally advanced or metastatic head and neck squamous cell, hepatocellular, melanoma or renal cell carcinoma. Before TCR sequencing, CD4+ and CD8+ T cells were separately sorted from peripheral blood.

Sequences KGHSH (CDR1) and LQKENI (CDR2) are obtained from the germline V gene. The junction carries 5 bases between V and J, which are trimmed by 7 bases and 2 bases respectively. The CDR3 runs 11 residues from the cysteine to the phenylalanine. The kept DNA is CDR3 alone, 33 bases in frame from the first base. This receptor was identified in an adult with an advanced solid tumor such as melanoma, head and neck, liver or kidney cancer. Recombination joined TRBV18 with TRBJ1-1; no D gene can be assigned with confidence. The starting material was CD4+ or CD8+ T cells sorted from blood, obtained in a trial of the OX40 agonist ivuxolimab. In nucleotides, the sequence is TGTGCCAGCTTAAGAAACACTGAAGCTTTCTTT. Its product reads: CASLRNTEAFF.